A single sample is the source of the 3 T cell receptor beta chains below, sequenced in a study of T cell responses to AZD1222 COVID-19 vaccine. Measured with immunoSEQ multiplex PCR; TCRdb has only the in-frame clones, and not every one. The sample contains about 120,000 clones, 75% to 90% of which appear only once. The sample in question was peripheral blood, obtained on day 0 of AZD1222 vaccination. The receptors were gathered from an adult in good health.

This chain links TRBV6-5 with TRBJ1-2, with no clear D. This CDR3 is built from 13 residues. With 7 bases removed from V and 9 bases from J, the gap between germline ends came to 18 bases. The germline gives CDR1 MNHEY, CDR2 SVGAGI. The CDR3 sequence: CASTPGPLRRYTF. The CDR3, as DNA: TGTGCCAGCACCCCCGGGCCCCTAAGGCGCTACACCTTC.

This chain links TRBV5-6 with TRBJ1-5; 10 nucleotides match TRBD1. Unmatched junction bases numbered 11, after V lost 5 bases and J lost 0 bases. The CDR3 has 18 amino acids. Germline CDR1 and CDR2: SGHDT and YYEEEE. CDR3 sequence reads: CASSSGQGGFYSNQPQHF. The CDR3, as DNA: TGTGCCAGCAGTTCCGGACAGGGGGGCTTCTATAGCAATCAGCCCCAGCATTTT. Full variable domain (missing parts from reference TRBV5-6 and TRBJ1-5): DAGVTQSPTHLIKTRGQQVTLRCSPKSGHDTVSWYQQALGQGPQFIFQYYEEEERQRGNFPDRFSGHQFPNYSSELNVNALLLGDSALYLCASSSGQGGFYSNQPQHFGDGTRLSIL.

The DNA for the CDR3 is TGTGCCACCAGTGACTCCCAGGGGACCGGCTACACCTTC. Protein product: CATSDSQGTGYTF. This chain connects TRBV24-1 to TRBJ1-2; TRBD1 is a possible D gene (6 bases). The V gene lost 4 bases and the J gene lost 8 bases, with 13 bases spanning the gap. This CDR3 is built from 13 residues. Looked up from germline, CDR1 is KGHDR and CDR2 is SFDVKD.